The rows below give T cell receptor beta chains drawn from one sample of a study of cytomegalovirus exposure and HLA in healthy donors. Measured with immunoSEQ multiplex PCR; TCRdb has only the in-frame clones, and not every one. The table includes approximately 100,000 clones, roughly nine tenths detected once. The sequenced material came from PBMCs. These receptors were obtained from a young man in good health and CMV-seropositive. The CDR3 runs from the conserved cysteine through the conserved F or W. Each record gives: CDR3 length, clone size, D gene, V gene, J gene, CDR3 protein, CDR3 DNA. The D gene is left open where the match is weak. Some rows have no size entry. The others give once, few or many, or a class for an expanded clone.

14	-	-	TRBV27	TRBJ2-2	CASSLSLRGGELFF	TGTGCCAGCAGTCTCTCCCTACGGGGCGGGGAGCTGTTTTTT
14	-	TRBD1	TRBV27	TRBJ2-5	CASSPGQAAKTQYF	TGTGCCAGCAGTCCCGGACAGGCCGCCAAGACCCAGTACTTC
15	few	TRBD1	TRBV6-1	TRBJ2-2	CASSEGTGNTGELFF	TGTGCCAGCAGTGAAGGGACAGGGAACACCGGGGAGCTGTTTTTT
15	-	-	TRBV7-9	TRBJ1-2	CASSTPPGKYYGYTF	TGTGCCAGCAGCACGCCTCCCGGGAAGTACTATGGCTACACCTTC
18	once	TRBD1	TRBV5-1	TRBJ1-1	CASSLLNRGLPMNTEAFF	TGCGCCAGCAGCTTGCTCAACAGGGGGCTGCCAATGAACACTGAAGCTTTCTTT
16	-	-	TRBV29-1	TRBJ2-1	CSVEEQGTSSYNEQFF	TGCAGCGTTGAAGAACAGGGAACCAGCTCCTACAATGAGCAGTTCTTC
14	-	-	TRBV11-2	TRBJ2-3	CASSKLELPDTQYF	TGTGCCAGCAGTAAACTAGAGCTCCCAGATACGCAGTATTTT
17	-	-	TRBV28	TRBJ2-3	CASSWLTARESTDTQYF	TGTGCCAGCAGTTGGCTCACGGCACGGGAGAGCACAGATACGCAGTATTTT
16	-	-	TRBV5-1	TRBJ1-2	CASSLAGGANGNGYTF	TGCGCCAGCAGCTTGGCGGGGGGGGCAAATGGTAATGGCTACACCTTC
15	-	TRBD1	TRBV5-4	TRBJ1-5	CASSLDRGSNQPQHF	TGTGCCAGCAGTTTGGACAGGGGGAGCAATCAGCCCCAGCATTTT
15	-	-	TRBV19	TRBJ2-6	CASSDRYSGANVLTF	TGTGCCAGTAGCGACAGGTACTCTGGGGCCAACGTCCTGACTTTC
16	-	TRBD2	TRBV6-5	TRBJ2-1	CASSYSSGGANNEQFF	TGTGCCAGCAGTTACTCTTCGGGAGGAGCAAACAATGAGCAGTTCTTC
17	-	TRBD1	TRBV19	TRBJ1-6	CASSINWDSLNNSPLHF	TGTGCCAGTAGTATCAACTGGGACAGCTTAAATAATTCACCCCTCCACTTT
12	-	TRBD1	TRBV29-1	TRBJ2-7	CSAGQGREEQYF	TGCAGCGCTGGACAGGGGCGGGAAGAGCAGTACTTC
13	-	-	TRBV27	TRBJ2-2	CASSQTNTGELFF	TGTGCCAGCAGTCAGACAAACACCGGGGAGCTGTTTTTT
15	-	TRBD1	TRBV28	TRBJ1-5	CASRDLTGLAQPQHF	TGTGCCAGCAGGGACTTGACAGGGTTGGCTCAGCCCCAGCATTTT
13	few	-	TRBV7-2	TRBJ2-1	CASSLPKGGEQFF	TGTGCCAGCAGCTTACCCAAAGGAGGTGAGCAGTTCTTC
13	-	-	TRBV18	TRBJ1-2	CASSPSQNYGYTF	TGTGCCAGCTCACCTTCACAGAACTATGGCTACACCTTC